Listed here are 32 T cell receptor beta chains from one sample, sequenced in a study of blood T cell repertoires in COVID-19. Libraries were prepared by immunoSEQ multiplex PCR; TCRdb keeps only in-frame clonotypes and omits some of them. Of tens of thousands of clones listed, around four fifths are singletons. Sequenced: peripheral blood. The receptors come from a man in his sixties with active COVID-19.

This rearrangement joins TRBV13 to TRBJ1-2; the D gene is possibly TRBD1 (6 bases). Germline V gene data show CDR1 as PRHDT and CDR2 as FYEKMQ (reference sequence). V lost 7 bases to trimming and J lost 7 bases, with 22 bases between them. The CDR3 spans 15 residues. The CDR3 region has the DNA TGTGCCAGCAAACCACAGGGTGGGTTCCTTGCTGGCTACACCTTC. Its protein is CASKPQGGFLAGYTF. The whole variable domain, filled in from reference TRBV13 and TRBJ1-2, reads AAGVIQSPRHLIKEKRETATLKCYPIPRHDTVYWYQQGPGQDPQFLISFYEKMQSDKGSIPDRFSAQQFSDYHSELNMSSLELGDSALYFCASKPQGGFLAGYTFGSGTRLTVV.

V usage is TRBV5-6 and J usage is TRBJ2-7, with TRBD2 matching 8 bases. This CDR3 spans 15 amino acids. The V gene's germline CDR1 is SGHDT and CDR2 YYEEEE. J was trimmed by 2 bases and V by 2 bases; bases with no gene match: 6. This chain's CDR3 is CASSFGVSGAYEQYF. CDR3 in DNA: TGTGCCAGCAGCTTCGGAGTTAGCGGGGCCTACGAGCAGTACTTC.

The chain uses TRBV28 and TRBJ2-1, with 9 bases matching TRBD2. The germline gives CDR1 MDHEN, CDR2 SYDVKM. This CDR3 has 15 amino acids. J was trimmed by 3 bases and V by 4 bases; bases with no gene match: 4. The CDR3, as DNA: TGTGCCAGCAGTTATGCTAGCGGGAACTACAATGAGCAGTTCTTC. Translation: CASSYASGNYNEQFF. The variable domain in full, completed from reference TRBV28 and TRBJ2-1, reads DVKVTQSSRYLVKRTGEKVFLECVQDMDHENMFWYRQDPGLGLRLIYFSYDVKMKEKGDIPEGYSVSREKKERFSLILESASTNQTSMYLCASSYASGNYNEQFFGPGTRLTVL.

The chain employs TRBV4-3 and TRBJ1-2, with a tentative D call TRBD1 (5 bases). CDR3 length: 15 residues. The germline V gene encodes CDR1 LGHNA and CDR2 YSLEER. Trimming removed 4 bases from V and 0 bases from J, with 12 bases in between. CDR3 residues: CASSPWGEANYGYTF. The CDR3 DNA is TGCGCCAGCAGCCCCTGGGGGGAAGCTAACTATGGCTACACCTTC.

In this sample, this clone turned up a few times. The V gene is TRBV5-1, the J gene TRBJ2-1; the D gene is possibly TRBD2 (7 bases). Germline CDR1 is SGHRS and CDR2 is YFSETQ. The CDR3 runs to 15 residues. Trimming took off 0 bases at V and 8 bases at J, with 15 bases between the two ends. This CDR3 reads CASSLEGGNGDEQFF. As DNA, the CDR3 is TGCGCCAGCAGCTTGGAGGGGGGGAACGGCGATGAGCAGTTCTTC.

The V call is TRBV10-2, the J call TRBJ1-5; D gene ambiguous. The length of the CDR3 is 14 residues. Germline lookup yields CDR1 WSHSY and CDR2 SAAADI. V was pared by 2 bases and J by 3 bases, with 8 bases between. CDR3 in amino acids: CASSEGQINQPQHF. The CDR3 region has the DNA TGCGCCAGCAGTGAGGGGCAGATCAATCAGCCCCAGCATTTT.

The rearrangement joins TRBV19 to TRBJ2-3; 11 bases match TRBD2. The CDR3 is made up of 17 amino acids. V lost 3 bases to trimming and J lost 3 bases; unmatched junction nucleotides: 8. Germline lookup yields CDR1 LNHDA and CDR2 SQIVND (reference sequence). DNA for the CDR3: TGTGCCAGTAGTATGCCGGCGACTAGCGGGATGACAGATACGCAGTATTTT. Its translation: CASSMPATSGMTDTQYF.

In its sample, this clone was seen a few times. The rearrangement links TRBV9 to TRBJ1-6; tentative D call: TRBD1 (6 bases). Trimming took off 3 bases at V and 9 bases at J, with 10 bases between the two ends. CDR1 and CDR2 from the germline V gene are SGDLS and YYNGEE. The CDR3 totals 13 residues. The CDR3 DNA reads TGTGCCAGCAGCGGAACAGGGAGTTCACCCCTCCACTTT. Its protein product is CASSGTGSSPLHF.

The V gene is TRBV19, the J gene TRBJ2-2; 7 bases map to TRBD1. Germline CDR1 LNHDA, CDR2 SQIVND (reference sequence). Unmatched junction bases numbered 3, after V lost 6 bases and J lost 5 bases. This CDR3 comprises 13 residues. The CDR3 is CASRKQGTGELFF. CDR3 nucleotides: TGTGCCAGTAGGAAACAGGGGACCGGGGAGCTGTTTTTT.

The chain is built from TRBV30 and TRBJ1-1; a possible D gene is TRBD1 (5 bases). Trimming shortened V by 4 bases and J by 5 bases, and 11 bases separated the two germline ends. The CDR3 has 12 amino acids. Germline CDR1 is GTSNPN and CDR2 is SVGIG (reference sequence). CDR3 nucleotides: TGTGCCTGGATTCCAGGGTGGACTGAAGCTTTCTTT. Protein product: CAWIPGWTEAFF.

This clone has only one observation. CDR3 loop: CASSQEGTGFYEQYF. The CDR3 DNA follows: TGTGCCAGCAGCCAAGAAGGGACAGGGTTCTACGAGCAGTACTTC. This chain joins TRBV3-1 (or the pseudogene TRBV3-2) and TRBJ2-7, with 9 positions matching TRBD1. The germline gives CDR1 LGHDT, CDR2 YNNKEL (reference sequence). The CDR3 sequence is 15 residues long. The trim removed 0 bases at V and 3 bases at J, leaving 3 bases unmatched.

The chain links TRBV13 to TRBJ2-1, with D unresolved. This CDR3 contains 12 residues. With 2 bases removed from V and 7 bases from J, the gap between germline ends came to 6 bases. Germline CDR1 PRHDT, CDR2 FYEKMQ (reference sequence). The CDR3 region is CASSLRANEQFF. CDR3 in DNA: TGTGCCAGCAGCTTAAGAGCTAATGAGCAGTTCTTC.

V usage is TRBV2 and J usage is TRBJ1-5, with 8 bases that match TRBD1. Germline values: CDR1 SNHLY, CDR2 FYNNEI. The CDR3 contains 15 residues. Trimming removed 7 bases from V and 4 bases from J; junction bases left unmatched: 9. CDR3 loop: CASTADRGGNQPQHF. CDR3 bases: TGTGCCAGCACCGCAGACAGGGGAGGGAATCAGCCCCAGCATTTT.

The genes are TRBV12-5 and TRBJ2-1, with D possibly being TRBD2 (6 bases). V was clipped by 5 bases and J by 3 bases, with 17 bases between them. The CDR3 has 16 residues. Looked up from germline, CDR1 is LGHNT and CDR2 is FRNRAP. The CDR3 loop is CASGPAGRTIYNEQFF. The CDR3 nucleotides are TGTGCTAGTGGTCCTGCGGGGCGGACTATCTACAATGAGCAGTTCTTC.

This clone was recorded only once. The V and J genes are TRBV10-3 and TRBJ2-1; 13 nucleotides agree with TRBD2. Germline V gene data show CDR1 as ENHRY and CDR2 as SYGVKD. V trimming: 6 bases; J trimming: 3 bases; junction bases outside the gene matches: 20. CDR3 length: 21 residues. CDR3 nucleotide sequence: TGTGCCATCAGCTCGGGACTAGCGGGATCGGCCTCGAAGGTGAGCTACAATGAGCAGTTCTTC. This translates into CAISSGLAGSASKVSYNEQFF.

The chain employs TRBV9 and TRBJ2-2; the D is unclear. There are 15 residues in the CDR3. The germline gives CDR1 SGDLS, CDR2 YYNGEE. Between the trimmed V and J ends, which lost 0 bases and 3 bases, there was a span of 9 bases. CDR3 DNA sequence: TGTGCCAGCAGCGTAGGCGTGGTGGACACCGGGGAGCTGTTTTTT. It codes for CASSVGVVDTGELFF. The full variable domain, rest sourced from reference TRBV9 and TRBJ2-2, is DSGVTQTPKHLITATGQRVTLRCSPRSGDLSVYWYQQSLDQGLQFLIQYYNGEERAKGNILERFSAQQFPDLHSELNLSSLELGDSALYFCASSVGVVDTGELFFGEGSRLTVL.

This clone was observed a few times. This chain uses TRBV6-5 with TRBJ1-1; D not resolved. The germline V gene encodes CDR1 MNHEY and CDR2 SVGAGI. The germline V and J ends were trimmed by 6 bases and 1 base, with 9 bases remaining between them. The CDR3 loop spans 13 amino acids. The CDR3 spells CASRAGENTEAFF. The CDR3 DNA is TGTGCCAGCAGGGCAGGTGAGAACACTGAAGCTTTCTTT.

The chain employs TRBV6-5 and TRBJ2-6; D is perhaps TRBD2 (5 bases). Germline CDR1 is MNHEY and CDR2 is SVGAGI. The CDR3 extends over 15 amino acids. V was trimmed by 7 bases and J by 0 bases, leaving 10 bases between them. The CDR3 region has the DNA TGTGCCAGCAAGGACTCTCCCTCTGGGGCCAACGTCCTGACTTTC. It is translated as CASKDSPSGANVLTF.

The CDR3 bases are TGTGCCAGCAGCACTACTAGCAGGAGTGAGCAGTTCTTC. It specifies CASSTTSRSEQFF. The gene calls are TRBV7-3 and TRBJ2-1, with D maybe TRBD2 (6 bases). V gave up 5 bases and J gave up 9 bases, with 14 bases separating them. The CDR3 spans 13 residues. Germline lookup yields CDR1 SGHTA and CDR2 FQGTGA.

The V and J genes are TRBV4-2 and TRBJ1-1; the match to TRBD1 covers 8 bases. After removal of 3 bases from V and 7 bases from J, the junction contained 10 bases not matched to a gene. The V gene's germline CDR1 is LGHNA and CDR2 YNFKEQ. There are 15 residues in the CDR3. Written as DNA, the CDR3 is TGTGCCAGCAGCCATCCCGACAGGGGATTGAGTGAAGCTTTCTTT. It codes for CASSHPDRGLSEAFF.

This clone came up once. This sequence joins TRBV4-2 and TRBJ2-7; D unclear. The CDR3 is 14 residues long. CDR1 and CDR2 from the germline V gene are LGHNA and YNFKEQ. The ends were cut back, 1 base at V and 3 bases at J, with 10 bases in the middle. The CDR3 loop reads CASSQATRGYEQYF. The CDR3 nucleotides read TGTGCCAGCAGCCAAGCCACACGAGGCTACGAGCAGTACTTC.

The DNA for the CDR3 is TGCAGCGCCTCCGGGACTAGCCGTGAAAATGAGCAGTTCTTC. It specifies CSASGTSRENEQFF. The rearrangement joins TRBV29-1 to TRBJ2-1; 9 positions agree with TRBD2. Germline assignment: CDR1 SQVTM and CDR2 ANQGSEA. The CDR3 loop spans 14 amino acids. V was pared by 7 bases and J by 7 bases, with 11 bases of the junction left unmatched.

The chain has TRBV7-8 and TRBJ1-5; TRBD1 might be the D (5 bases). Trimming took 10 bases from V and 2 from J, leaving 12 bases between them. From germline, CDR1 is SGHVS and CDR2 FQNEAQ. The CDR3 totals 13 residues. Written as DNA, the CDR3 is TGTGCCATAGCGGACATTGGCAATCAGCCCCAGCATTTT. Protein product: CAIADIGNQPQHF.

The J gene is TRBJ2-2, the V gene TRBV7-3, with D hard to call. The germline gives CDR1 SGHTA, CDR2 FQGTGA. Trimming shortened V by 5 bases and J by 5 bases, and 12 bases separated the two germline ends. The CDR3 has 14 amino acids. DNA of the CDR3: TGTGCCAGCAGCCACCTTGGAGCAACCGGGGAGCTGTTTTTT. As protein: CASSHLGATGELFF.

This clone came up once. An end of the junction does not agree with germline; a read error may underlie this. Other DNA sequences in the same sample also yield this CDR3. The genes are TRBV28 and TRBJ1-6; D is perhaps TRBD1 (5 bases). Germline CDR1 is MDHEN and CDR2 is SYDVKM. The CDR3 spans 17 residues. Written as DNA, the CDR3 is TGTGCCAGCACCCTACAAGTCCTGGGACTGAGTAATTCGCCCCTCCACTTT. Translated: CASTLQVLGLSNSPLHF.

The V call is TRBV3-1 (or the pseudogene TRBV3-2), the J call TRBJ2-5; D is unclear. Deletions cut 3 bases from V and 7 bases from J, with 12 bases between. The CDR3 has 13 amino acids. In germline, CDR1 is LGHDT, CDR2 YNNKEL (reference sequence). The CDR3 region is CASSQVSGGTQYF. The CDR3, as DNA: TGTGCCAGCAGCCAGGTCTCGGGTGGGACCCAGTACTTC.

The chain uses TRBV19 and TRBJ2-7; TRBD1 agrees at 8 bases. The CDR3 is 14 amino acids. V trimming: 6 bases; J trimming: 1 base; junction bases outside the gene matches: 5. Germline CDR1 reads LNHDA; CDR2 reads SQIVND (reference sequence). This CDR3 reads CASSRTGTSYEQYF. The CDR3 nucleotides read TGTGCCAGTAGCCGGACAGGGACTTCCTACGAGCAGTACTTC.

This chain links TRBV9 with TRBJ2-5, with 12 positions matching TRBD2. This CDR3 has 16 residues. V shed 4 bases, J shed 4 bases, and the junction held 8 bases outside the gene matches. Germline assignment: CDR1 SGDLS and CDR2 YYNGEE. The CDR3 DNA reads as TGTGCCAGCAGCCCTAGCGGGAGGGCAACCATAGAGACCCAGTACTTC. Its protein is CASSPSGRATIETQYF. Supplemented by reference TRBV9 and TRBJ2-5, the full variable domain reads DSGVTQTPKHLITATGQRVTLRCSPRSGDLSVYWYQQSLDQGLQFLIQYYNGEERAKGNILERFSAQQFPDLHSELNLSSLELGDSALYFCASSPSGRATIETQYFGPGTRLLVL.

The chain is built from TRBV18 and TRBJ2-3; TRBD1 might be the D (5 bases). The CDR3 has 15 amino acids. Per germline, CDR1 KGHSH and CDR2 LQKENI. The ends were cut back, 2 bases at V and 2 bases at J, with 11 bases in the middle. The CDR3 nucleotides read TGTGCCAGCTCACCAATACAGGCGTTCACAGATACGCAGTATTTT. Protein product: CASSPIQAFTDTQYF.

The V gene is TRBV2, the J gene TRBJ2-6; 7 positions agree with TRBD2. The V segment lost 7 bases and the J segment 0 bases; nucleotides outside the gene matches: 9. The CDR3 length is 17 residues. Germline values: CDR1 SNHLY, CDR2 FYNNEI. This CDR3 reads CASKGLAVGSGANVLTF. In nucleotides, the CDR3 is TGTGCCAGCAAGGGCCTAGCGGTTGGCTCTGGGGCCAACGTCCTGACTTTC.

The chain couples TRBV9 to TRBJ1-3; 8 positions match TRBD1. J was trimmed by 4 bases and V by 0 bases; bases with no gene match: 6. From germline, CDR1 is SGDLS and CDR2 YYNGEE. CDR3 length: 16 residues. The CDR3 spells CASSVAPRTGGNTIYF. For the CDR3, the DNA is TGTGCCAGCAGCGTAGCCCCCAGGACAGGGGGAAACACCATATATTTT.

The chain joins TRBV28 to TRBJ1-2; 7 bases match TRBD1. CDR1 and CDR2 (germline): MDHEN, SYDVKM. J gave up 4 bases and V 6 bases, and 8 bases lay outside the gene matches. This CDR3 spans 14 amino acids. The CDR3 loop is CASSSLTGSYGYTF. CDR3 in DNA: TGTGCCAGCAGCTCGCTGACAGGGAGCTATGGCTACACCTTC.